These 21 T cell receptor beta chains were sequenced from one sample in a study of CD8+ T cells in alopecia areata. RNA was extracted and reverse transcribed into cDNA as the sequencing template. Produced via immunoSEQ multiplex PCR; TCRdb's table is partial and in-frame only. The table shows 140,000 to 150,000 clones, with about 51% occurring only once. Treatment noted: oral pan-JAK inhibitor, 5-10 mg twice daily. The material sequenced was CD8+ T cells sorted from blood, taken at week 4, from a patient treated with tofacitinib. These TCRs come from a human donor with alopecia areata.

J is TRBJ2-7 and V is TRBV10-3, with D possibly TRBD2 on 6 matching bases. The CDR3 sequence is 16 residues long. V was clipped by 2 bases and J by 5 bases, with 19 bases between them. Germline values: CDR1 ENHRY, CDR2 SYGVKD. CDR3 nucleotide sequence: TGTGCCATCAGTGAGCGGGGACCTAGCGTTCGCGACGAGCAGTACTTC. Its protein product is CAISERGPSVRDEQYF.

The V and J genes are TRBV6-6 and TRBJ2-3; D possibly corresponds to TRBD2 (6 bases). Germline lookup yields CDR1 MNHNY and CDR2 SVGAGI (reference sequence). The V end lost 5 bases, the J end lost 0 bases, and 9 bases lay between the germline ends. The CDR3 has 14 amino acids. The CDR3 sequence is CASSVAASTDTQYF. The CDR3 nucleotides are TGTGCCAGCAGTGTAGCGGCTAGCACAGATACGCAGTATTTT.

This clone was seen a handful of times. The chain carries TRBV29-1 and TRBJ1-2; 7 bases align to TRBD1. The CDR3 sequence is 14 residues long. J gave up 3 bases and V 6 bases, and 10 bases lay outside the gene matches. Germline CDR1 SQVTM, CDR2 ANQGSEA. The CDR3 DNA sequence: TGCAGCGTCCCCGGACAGGCGAGCTACTATGGCTACACCTTC. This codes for CSVPGQASYYGYTF. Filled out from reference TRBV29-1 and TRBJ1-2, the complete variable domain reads SAVISQKPSRDICQRGTSLTIQCQVDSQVTMMFWYRQQPGQSLTLIATANQGSEATYESGFVIDKFPISRPNLTFSTLTVSNMSPEDSSIYLCSVPGQASYYGYTFGSGTRLTVV.

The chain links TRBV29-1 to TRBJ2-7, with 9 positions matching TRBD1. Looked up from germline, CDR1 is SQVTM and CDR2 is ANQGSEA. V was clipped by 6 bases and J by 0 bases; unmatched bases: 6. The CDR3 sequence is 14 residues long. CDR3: CSVEDRGSSYEQYF. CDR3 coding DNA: TGCAGCGTAGAGGACAGGGGAAGCTCCTACGAGCAGTACTTC.

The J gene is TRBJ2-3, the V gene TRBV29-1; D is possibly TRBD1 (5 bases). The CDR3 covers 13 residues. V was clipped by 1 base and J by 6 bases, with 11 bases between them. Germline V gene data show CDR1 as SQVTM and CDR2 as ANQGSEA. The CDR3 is CSVEGVRADTQYF. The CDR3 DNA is TGCAGCGTTGAAGGGGTCAGGGCGGATACGCAGTATTTT.

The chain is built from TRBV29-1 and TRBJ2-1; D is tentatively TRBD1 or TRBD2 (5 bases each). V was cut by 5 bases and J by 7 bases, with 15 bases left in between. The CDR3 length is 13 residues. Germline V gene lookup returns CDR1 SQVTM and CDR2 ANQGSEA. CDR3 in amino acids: CSVFPPGGNEQFF. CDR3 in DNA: TGCAGCGTTTTCCCCCCTGGGGGAAATGAGCAGTTCTTC.

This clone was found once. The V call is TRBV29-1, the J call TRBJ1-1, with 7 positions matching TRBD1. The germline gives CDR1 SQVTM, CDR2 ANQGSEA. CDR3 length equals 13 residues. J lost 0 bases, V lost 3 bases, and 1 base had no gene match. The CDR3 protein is CSVDDRVNTEAFF. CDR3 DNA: TGCAGCGTTGACGACAGGGTGAACACTGAAGCTTTCTTT.

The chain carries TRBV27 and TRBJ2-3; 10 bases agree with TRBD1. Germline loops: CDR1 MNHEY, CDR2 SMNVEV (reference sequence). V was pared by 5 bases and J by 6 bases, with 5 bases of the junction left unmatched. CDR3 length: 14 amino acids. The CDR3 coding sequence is TGTGCCAGCAGTCCGGACAGGGGGTGGGATACGCAGTATTTT. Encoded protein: CASSPDRGWDTQYF.

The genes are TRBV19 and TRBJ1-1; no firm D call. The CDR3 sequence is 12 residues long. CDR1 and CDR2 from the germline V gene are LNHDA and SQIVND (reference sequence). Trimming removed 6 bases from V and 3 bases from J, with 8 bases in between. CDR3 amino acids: CASRIGHTEAFF. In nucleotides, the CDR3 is TGTGCCAGTAGGATCGGGCACACTGAAGCTTTCTTT.

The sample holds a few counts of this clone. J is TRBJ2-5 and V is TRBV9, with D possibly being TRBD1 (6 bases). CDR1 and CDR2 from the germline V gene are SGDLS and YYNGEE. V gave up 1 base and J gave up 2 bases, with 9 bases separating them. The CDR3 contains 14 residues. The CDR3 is CASSVRDTQETQYF. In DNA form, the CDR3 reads TGTGCCAGCAGCGTAAGGGACACACAAGAGACCCAGTACTTC.

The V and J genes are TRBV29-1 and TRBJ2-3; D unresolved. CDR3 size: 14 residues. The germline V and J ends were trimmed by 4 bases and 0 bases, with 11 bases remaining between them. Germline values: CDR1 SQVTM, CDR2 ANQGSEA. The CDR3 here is CSVVGLTSTDTQYF. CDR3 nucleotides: TGCAGCGTTGTAGGGCTAACTAGCACAGATACGCAGTATTTT.

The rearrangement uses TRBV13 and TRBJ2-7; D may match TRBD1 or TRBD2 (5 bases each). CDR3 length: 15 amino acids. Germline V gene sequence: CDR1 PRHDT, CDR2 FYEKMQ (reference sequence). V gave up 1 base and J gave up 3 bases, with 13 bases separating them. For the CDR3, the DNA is TGTGCCAGCAGCTTAGATCGGGGCCAATACTACGAGCAGTACTTC. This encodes CASSLDRGQYYEQYF.

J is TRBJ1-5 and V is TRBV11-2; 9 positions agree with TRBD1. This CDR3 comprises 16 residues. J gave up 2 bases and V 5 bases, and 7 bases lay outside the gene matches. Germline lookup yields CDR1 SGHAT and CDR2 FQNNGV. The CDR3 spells CASSTGQGNGNQPQHF. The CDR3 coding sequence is TGTGCCAGCAGCACGGGACAGGGAAACGGCAATCAGCCCCAGCATTTT.

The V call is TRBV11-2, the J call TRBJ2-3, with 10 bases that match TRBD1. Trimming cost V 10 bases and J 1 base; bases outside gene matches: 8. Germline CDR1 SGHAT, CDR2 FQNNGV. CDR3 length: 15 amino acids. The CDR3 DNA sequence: TGTGCCACCCTTCGGGGGACAGGGGGCACAGATACGCAGTATTTT. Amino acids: CATLRGTGGTDTQYF. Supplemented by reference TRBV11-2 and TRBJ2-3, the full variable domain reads EAGVAQSPRYKIIEKRQSVAFWCNPISGHATLYWYQQILGQGPKLLIQFQNNGVVDDSQLPKDRFSAERLKGVDSTLKIQPAKLEDSAVYLCATLRGTGGTDTQYFGPGTRLTVL.

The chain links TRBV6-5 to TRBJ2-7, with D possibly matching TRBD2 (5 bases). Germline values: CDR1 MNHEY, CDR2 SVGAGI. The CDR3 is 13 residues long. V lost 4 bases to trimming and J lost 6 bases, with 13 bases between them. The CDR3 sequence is CASSFLEGGEQYF. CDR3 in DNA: TGTGCCAGCAGTTTCCTCGAGGGTGGCGAGCAGTACTTC.

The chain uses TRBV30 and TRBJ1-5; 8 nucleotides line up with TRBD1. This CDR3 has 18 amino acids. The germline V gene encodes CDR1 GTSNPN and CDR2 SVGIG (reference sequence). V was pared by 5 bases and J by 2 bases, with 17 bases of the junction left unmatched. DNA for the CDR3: TGTGCCTGGGGCACCATGACGGGCGACAGGGGACGCAATCAGCCCCAGCATTTT. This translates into CAWGTMTGDRGRNQPQHF.

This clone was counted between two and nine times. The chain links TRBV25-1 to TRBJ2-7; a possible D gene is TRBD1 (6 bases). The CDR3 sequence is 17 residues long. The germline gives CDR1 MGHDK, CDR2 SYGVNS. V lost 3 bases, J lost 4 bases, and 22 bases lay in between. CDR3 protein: CASSDDPGHLKGYEQYF. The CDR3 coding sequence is TGTGCCAGCAGTGACGATCCGGGACACCTGAAGGGATACGAGCAGTACTTC.

CDR3 bases: TGTGCCAGCAGCAAAGCCGGGCCCGACACCGGGGAGCTGTTTTTT. Translation gives CASSKAGPDTGELFF. J is TRBJ2-2 and V is TRBV7-9, with D hard to call. Between the trimmed V and J ends, which lost 5 bases and 3 bases, there was a span of 13 bases. The CDR3 runs to 15 residues. The V gene's germline CDR1 is SEHNR and CDR2 FQNEAQ (reference sequence).

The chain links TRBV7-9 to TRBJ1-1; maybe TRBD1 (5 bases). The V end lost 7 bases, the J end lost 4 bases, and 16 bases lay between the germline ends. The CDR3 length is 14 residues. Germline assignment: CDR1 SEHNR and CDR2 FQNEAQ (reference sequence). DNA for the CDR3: TGTGCCAGCATCGGGGCTCGGGGAGGCACTGAAGCTTTCTTT. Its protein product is CASIGARGGTEAFF.

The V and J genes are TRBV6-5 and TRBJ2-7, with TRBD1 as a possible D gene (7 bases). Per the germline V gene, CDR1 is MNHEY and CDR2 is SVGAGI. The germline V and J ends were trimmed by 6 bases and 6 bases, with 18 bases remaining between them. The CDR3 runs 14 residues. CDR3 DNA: TGTGCCAGCAGCCTAGTGGGGGGACAGCTCGAGCAGTACTTC. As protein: CASSLVGGQLEQYF.

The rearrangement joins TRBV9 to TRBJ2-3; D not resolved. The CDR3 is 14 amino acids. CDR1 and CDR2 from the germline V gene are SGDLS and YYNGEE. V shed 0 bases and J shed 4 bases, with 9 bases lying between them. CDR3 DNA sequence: TGTGCCAGCAGCGTAGGGGTGGGCCCAGATACGCAGTATTTT. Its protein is CASSVGVGPDTQYF.